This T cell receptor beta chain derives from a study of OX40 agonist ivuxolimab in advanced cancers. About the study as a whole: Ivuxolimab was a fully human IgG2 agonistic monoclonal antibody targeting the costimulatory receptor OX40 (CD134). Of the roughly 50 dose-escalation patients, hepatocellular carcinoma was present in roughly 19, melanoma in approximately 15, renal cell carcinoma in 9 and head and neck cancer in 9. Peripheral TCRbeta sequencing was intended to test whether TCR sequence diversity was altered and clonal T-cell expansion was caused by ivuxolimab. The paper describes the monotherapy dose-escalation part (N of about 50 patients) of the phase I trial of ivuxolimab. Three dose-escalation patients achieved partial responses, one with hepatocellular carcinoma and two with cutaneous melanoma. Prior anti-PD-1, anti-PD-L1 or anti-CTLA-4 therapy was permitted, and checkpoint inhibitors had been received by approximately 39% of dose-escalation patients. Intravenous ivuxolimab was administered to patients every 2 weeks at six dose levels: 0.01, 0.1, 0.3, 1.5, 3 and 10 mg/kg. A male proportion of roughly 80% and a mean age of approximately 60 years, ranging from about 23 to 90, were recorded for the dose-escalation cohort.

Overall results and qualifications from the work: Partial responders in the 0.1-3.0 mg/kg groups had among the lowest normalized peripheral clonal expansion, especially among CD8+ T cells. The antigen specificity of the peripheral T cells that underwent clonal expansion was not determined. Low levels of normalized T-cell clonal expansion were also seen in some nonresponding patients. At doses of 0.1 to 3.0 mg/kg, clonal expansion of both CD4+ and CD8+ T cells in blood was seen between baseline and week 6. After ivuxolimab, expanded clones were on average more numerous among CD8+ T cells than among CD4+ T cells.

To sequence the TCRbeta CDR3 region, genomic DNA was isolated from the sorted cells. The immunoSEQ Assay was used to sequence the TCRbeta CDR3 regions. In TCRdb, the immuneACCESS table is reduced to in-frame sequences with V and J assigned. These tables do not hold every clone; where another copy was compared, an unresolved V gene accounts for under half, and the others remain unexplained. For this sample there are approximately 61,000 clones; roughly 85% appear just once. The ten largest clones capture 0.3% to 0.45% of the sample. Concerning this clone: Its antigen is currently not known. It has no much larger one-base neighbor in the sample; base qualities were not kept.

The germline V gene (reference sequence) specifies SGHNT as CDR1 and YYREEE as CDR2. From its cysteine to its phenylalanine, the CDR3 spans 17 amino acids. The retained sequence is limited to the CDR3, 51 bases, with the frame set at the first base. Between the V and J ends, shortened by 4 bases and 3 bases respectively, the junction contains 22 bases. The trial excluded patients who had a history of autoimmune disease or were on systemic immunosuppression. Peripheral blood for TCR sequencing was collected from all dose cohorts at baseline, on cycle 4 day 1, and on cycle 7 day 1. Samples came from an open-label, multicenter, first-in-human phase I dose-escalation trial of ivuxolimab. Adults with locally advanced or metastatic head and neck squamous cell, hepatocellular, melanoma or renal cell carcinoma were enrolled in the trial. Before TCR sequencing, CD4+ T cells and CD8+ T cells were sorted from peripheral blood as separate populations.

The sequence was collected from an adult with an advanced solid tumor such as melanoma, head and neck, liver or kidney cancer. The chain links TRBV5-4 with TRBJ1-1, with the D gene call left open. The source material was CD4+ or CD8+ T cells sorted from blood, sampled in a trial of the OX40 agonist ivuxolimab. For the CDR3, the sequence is CASSPGGAGLRDTEAFF. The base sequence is TGTGCCAGCAGCCCAGGAGGTGCGGGGTTGAGGGACACTGAAGCTTTCTTT.